In this sample, the clone carrying this T cell receptor (beta chain) turned up many times. No antigen is known for it. Each patient came to thyroid surgery without any prior treatment (of any kind). The data were taken from a study of metastatic and nonmetastatic thyroid tumors. Findings and limits, study-wide: According to reports, the diversity of TCR beta was significantly higher in malignant thyroid tumors than in benign nodules, and this held in both blood and tumor samples.

MiXCR re-clonotyped the PCR reads for TCRdb. The data show around 30,000 clones, with over 15% seen just once and 4% to 5% held by the top ten. Germline CDR1 reads KGHSH; CDR2 reads LQKENI. This CDR3 contains 14 residues. V was shortened by 5 bases and J by 6 bases, with 14 bases between the two germline ends. Sequencing input: blood. The clonotype was recovered from a female donor with papillary thyroid cancer or a benign thyroid nodule (not recorded which). Some clones in this sample may be carry-over from other donors' samples. This sequence joins TRBV18 and TRBJ1-5; D gene ambiguous. The CDR3 DNA reads TGTGCCAGCTCAGGACCCGGGGTAGGTCAGCCCCAGCATTTT. Translated: CASSGPGVGQPQHF.